This TCR beta chain comes out of a study of T cell responses to AZD1222 COVID-19 vaccine. Turning to the study itself: Second-dose schedules of about 4 or about 12 weeks were combined. Study-level findings and limits: Most donors were white British and more were female, and clonal diversity was possibly underestimated. An increase in Spike-specific TCR breadth and depth was observed after two AZD1222 doses. Dominant CD4 TCR responses targeted spike regions 160-218 and 743-854.

Looked up from germline, CDR1 is SGHAT and CDR2 is FQNNGV. V shed 5 bases and J 4 bases; nucleotides not matched to a gene: 10. This CDR3 has 15 amino acids. As for this clone: Its antigen is as yet unknown.

Some clones are missing from TCRdb's copy, which holds only in-frame ones; the method was immunoSEQ multiplex PCR. The sample has 95,000 to 150,000 clones; around nine tenths are singletons. This chain connects TRBV11-2 to TRBJ2-5; 7 bases map to TRBD2. The sequences come from peripheral blood, collected on day 0 of AZD1222 vaccination. The TCR comes from an adult in good health. The CDR3 coding sequence is TGTGCCAGCAGCGGGACGTGGGGAGGGACAGAGACCCAGTACTTC. Translating gives CASSGTWGGTETQYF. Based on the CDR3 plus reference TRBV11-2 and TRBJ2-5, the full variable domain is EAGVAQSPRYKIIEKRQSVAFWCNPISGHATLYWYQQILGQGPKLLIQFQNNGVVDDSQLPKDRFSAERLKGVDSTLKIQPAKLEDSAVYLCASSGTWGGTETQYFGPGTRLLVL.